The clone carrying this TCR beta chain was seen repeatedly, ten times or more. Trimming pared 2 bases from V and 5 bases from J, leaving 17 bases between. The CDR3 consists of 16 residues. The germline V gene encodes CDR1 SGHVS and CDR2 FQNEAQ. The data derive from a study of T cells in Graves' hyperthyroidism and ophthalmopathy. Using RNA transcripts as the source, TCR beta CDR3 regions were amplified. First-round RT-PCR with HTBI primers amplified the TCR CDR3 region. TCRdb re-called the multiplex PCR reads with MiXCR, one entry per CDR3 protein. The profile shows a few hundred thousand distinct CDR3 sequences, roughly 14% of them singletons.

The chain joins TRBV7-8 to TRBJ2-3, with TRBD1 as a possible D gene (7 bases). The receptor's source is a young woman with Graves' ophthalmopathy. The specimen sequenced was blood. CDR3 nucleotides: TGTGCCAGCAGCTTATATCAGACAGGGAGGATAGATACGCAGTATTTT. Its translation: CASSLYQTGRIDTQYF. Using reference TRBV7-8 and TRBJ2-3 for the parts outside the CDR3, the full variable domain is GAGVSQSPRYKVAKRGQDVALRCDPISGHVSLFWYQQALGQGPEFLTYFQNEAQLDKSGLPSDRFFAERPEGSVSTLKIQRTQQEDSAVYLCASSLYQTGRIDTQYFGPGTRLTVL.